These T cell receptor beta chains were read from a single sample in a study of neoadjuvant nivolumab and ipilimumab in lung cancer. The assay was immunoSEQ multiplex PCR, and TCRdb's table has in-frame clones only and misses some. The table includes 10,000 to 15,000 clones, almost 96% detected once. Sequenced here: peripheral blood, sampled after neoadjuvant nivolumab, alone or with ipilimumab, at or shortly before surgery. The receptors were sampled from an adult with non-small cell lung cancer. The CDR3 runs from the conserved cysteine through the conserved F or W. A D gene is named only where the DNA matches it firmly. Only some rows state a clone size, as once, few, many or a class for expanded clones.

NA,TRBV9,TRBJ2-7,NA,CASSVGPDRSTYEQYF,TGTGCCAGCAGCGTAGGTCCCGACAGGTCCACCTACGAGCAGTACTTC
TRBD2,TRBV5-4,TRBJ2-7,NA,CASSPGGAGGSYEQYF,TGTGCCAGCAGCCCAGGTGGGGCGGGAGGTTCTTACGAGCAGTACTTC
TRBD1,TRBV4-1,TRBJ1-2,NA,CASSQMTMDRERFHGYTF,TGCGCCAGCAGCCAAATGACCATGGACAGGGAACGGTTTCACGGCTACACCTTC
NA,TRBV27,TRBJ1-1,NA,CASAPDLATEAFF,TGTGCCAGCGCACCCGATCTAGCCACTGAAGCTTTCTTT
TRBD2,TRBV2,TRBJ2-3,NA,CASSGRVTDTQYF,TGTGCCAGTAGCGGGAGGGTTACAGATACGCAGTATTTT
TRBD1,TRBV18,TRBJ2-3,NA,CASSPDREAFTQYF,TGTGCCAGCTCACCGGACAGGGAAGCGTTTACGCAGTATTTT
NA,TRBV7-9,TRBJ2-7,NA,CASSPTSGPPRNEQYF,TGTGCCAGCAGCCCCACGAGTGGGCCCCCTCGGAACGAGCAGTACTTC
NA,TRBV5-4,TRBJ1-1,NA,CASSLAGAGATEAFF,TGTGCCAGCAGCTTGGCCGGAGCAGGAGCGACTGAAGCTTTCTTT
TRBD1,TRBV25-1,TRBJ1-1,NA,CASSRDRGMTEAFF,TGTGCCAGCAGTAGGGACAGGGGAATGACTGAAGCTTTCTTT
NA,TRBV7-2,TRBJ2-3,NA,CASSLAGGPTDTQYF,TGTGCCAGCAGCTTAGCGGGCGGCCCCACAGATACGCAGTATTTT
TRBD1,TRBV19,TRBJ1-1,NA,CASSVGDRGIAEAFF,TGTGCCAGTAGTGTGGGGGACAGGGGGATTGCTGAAGCTTTCTTT
TRBD1,TRBV30,TRBJ1-5,NA,CAWQGARGNQPQHF,TGTGCCTGGCAGGGGGCGAGGGGCAATCAGCCCCAGCATTTT
NA,TRBV15,TRBJ1-3,NA,CATSRDYHLGSSGNTIYF,TGTGCCACCAGCAGAGATTATCACCTCGGAAGCTCTGGAAACACCATATATTTT
NA,TRBV7-9,TRBJ1-3,NA,CASSPLNSGNTIYF,TGTGCCAGCAGTCCCCTCAACTCTGGAAACACCATATATTTT
NA,TRBV7-9,TRBJ2-4,NA,CASSSTHLAKNIQYF,TGTGCCAGCAGCAGCACTCATTTAGCCAAAAACATTCAGTACTTC
TRBD2,TRBV5-5,TRBJ2-2,NA,CASSASGRAFDGELFF,TGTGCCAGCAGCGCTAGCGGGAGGGCCTTCGACGGGGAGCTGTTTTTT
NA,TRBV6-5,TRBJ2-3,once,CASSTDIWADTQYF,TGTGCCAGCAGTACAGACATTTGGGCAGATACGCAGTATTTT
NA,TRBV1,TRBJ2-7,NA,CTSSQVHREGEQYF,TGCACCAGCAGCCAAGTCCACAGGGAGGGCGAGCAGTACTTC